Listed below are T cell receptor beta chains from one sample, sequenced in a study of blood T cell repertoires in COVID-19. The repertoire was sequenced with immunoSEQ multiplex PCR; TCRdb's copy has only in-frame clones and lacks some. This repertoire shows about 280,000 clones, around 90% found once; its top ten account for less than 10%. Sequenced input: peripheral blood. These receptors were collected from a man younger than 30 with active or convalescent COVID-19. The CDR3 runs from the conserved cysteine through the conserved F or W. Each record gives: D gene, clone size, J gene, V gene, CDR3 DNA, CDR3 protein. The D gene is left open where the match is weak. For some rows the clone size is stated as once, few or many, or as a class when expanded; others skip it.

D: NA
size: few
J: TRBJ1-4
V: TRBV19
DNA: TGTGCCAGTAGTTTGGCCGCAACTAATGAAAAACTGTTTTTT
CDR3: CASSLAATNEKLFF

D: NA
size: NA
J: TRBJ2-2
V: TRBV6-2/TRBV6-3
DNA: TGTGCCAGCAGTCTGGACAGTAACACCGGGGAGCTGTTTTTT
CDR3: CASSLDSNTGELFF

D: TRBD2
size: NA
J: TRBJ2-7
V: TRBV5-1
DNA: TGCGCCAGCAGCTTTCGGACTAGCGGGGGCCACGAGCAGTACTTC
CDR3: CASSFRTSGGHEQYF

D: NA
size: once
J: TRBJ2-2
V: TRBV19
DNA: TGTGCCAGTAGTATAGGGGCCACCCCGCACACCGGGGAGCTGTTTTTT
CDR3: CASSIGATPHTGELFF

D: TRBD1
size: NA
J: TRBJ1-1
V: TRBV9
DNA: TGTGCCAGCTCCAAGGGCAGGGGGATTCGAAACACTGAAGCTTTCTTT
CDR3: CASSKGRGIRNTEAFF

D: NA
size: NA
J: TRBJ1-5
V: TRBV27
DNA: TGTGCCAGCAGTTTCAGAGGTCAGCCCCAGCATTTT
CDR3: CASSFRGQPQHF

D: TRBD1
size: NA
J: TRBJ2-7
V: TRBV7-9
DNA: TGTGCCAGCAGCTCCCACTCACAGGGGACGGCATACGAGCAGTACTTC
CDR3: CASSSHSQGTAYEQYF

D: NA
size: NA
J: TRBJ1-6
V: TRBV3-1/TRBV3-2
DNA: TGTGCCAGCAGTCACCAGGGGCAGGGAACCGCGGCCCTCCACTTT
CDR3: CASSHQGQGTAALHF

D: NA
size: NA
J: TRBJ2-2
V: TRBV10-2
DNA: TGCGCCACCCAAACGGAACAGCTGAACGCCGGGGAGCTGTTTTTT
CDR3: CATQTEQLNAGELFF

D: NA
size: NA
J: TRBJ2-2
V: TRBV9
DNA: TGTGCCAGCAGCGTAGGAACGGGGGAAAACACCGGGGAGCTGTTTTTT
CDR3: CASSVGTGENTGELFF

D: NA
size: large
J: TRBJ2-3
V: TRBV21-1
DNA: TGTGCCAGCAACACGATCCGAACCGGGACTAGCGGGGGTAGCACAGATACGCAGTATTTT
CDR3: CASNTIRTGTSGGSTDTQYF

D: TRBD1
size: NA
J: TRBJ2-5
V: TRBV5-1
DNA: TGCGCCAGCAGCTTGGGTAGGGGGCGGCCCCAAGAGACCCAGTACTTC
CDR3: CASSLGRGRPQETQYF

D: TRBD2
size: few
J: TRBJ2-1
V: TRBV5-1
DNA: TGCGCCAGCAGCCCCCCCACCGGGACTACGGGTGATGAGCAGTTCTTC
CDR3: CASSPPTGTTGDEQFF

D: TRBD1
size: NA
J: TRBJ2-5
V: TRBV18
DNA: TGTGCCAGCTCGGGGGACAGTGGGGAGACCCAGTACTTC
CDR3: CASSGDSGETQYF

D: TRBD1
size: NA
J: TRBJ1-4
V: TRBV6-4
DNA: TGTGCCAGCAGTGACACCGGGAACTACAGGGGGAATGAAAAACTGTTTTTT
CDR3: CASSDTGNYRGNEKLFF

D: TRBD1
size: NA
J: TRBJ1-3
V: TRBV4-2
DNA: TGTGCCAGCAGCCATGGGGACAGAGGAAACACCATATATTTT
CDR3: CASSHGDRGNTIYF

D: TRBD2
size: NA
J: TRBJ2-1
V: TRBV7-8
DNA: TGTGCCAGCAGCTTACTTAGCGGGGGGGCCGGTGAGCAGTTCTTC
CDR3: CASSLLSGGAGEQFF

D: NA
size: NA
J: TRBJ2-1
V: TRBV5-1
DNA: TGCGCCAGCAGCTTGAGCCTGAGCTCCTACAATGAGCAGTTCTTC
CDR3: CASSLSLSSYNEQFF

D: TRBD2
size: once
J: TRBJ2-5
V: TRBV11-3
DNA: TGTGCCAGCTGGCTGGGGCGGGGGTTCCAGTACTTC
CDR3: CASWLGRGFQYF

D: TRBD2
size: NA
J: TRBJ2-5
V: TRBV2
DNA: TGTGCCAGCAGTTACACGCGGGGGGGCAGGGAGACCCAGTACTTC
CDR3: CASSYTRGGRETQYF

D: NA
size: NA
J: TRBJ1-1
V: TRBV25-1
DNA: TGTGCCAGCAGTGATTTTCTTTTTGGCAGGGTGGCAGCTTTCTTT
CDR3: CASSDFLFGRVAAFF

D: NA
size: NA
J: TRBJ2-1
V: TRBV7-3
DNA: TGTGCCAGCAGCTTAAACCCCCCCGGGACATCTAATGAGCAGTTCTTC
CDR3: CASSLNPPGTSNEQFF

D: TRBD1
size: NA
J: TRBJ1-4
V: TRBV5-6
DNA: TGTGCCAGCAGCCGAACCTGGACAGGGGGGGAAAAACTGTTTTTT
CDR3: CASSRTWTGGEKLFF

D: NA
size: NA
J: TRBJ2-5
V: TRBV18
DNA: TGTGCCAGCTCAACCGGGAGAGGTGGCTTGGAGACCCAGTACTTC
CDR3: CASSTGRGGLETQYF

D: TRBD1
size: NA
J: TRBJ1-3
V: TRBV5-1
DNA: TGCGCCAGCAGCTTGGCCCTGACAGGGTCTGGAAACACCATATATTTT
CDR3: CASSLALTGSGNTIYF

D: NA
size: NA
J: TRBJ1-1
V: TRBV15
DNA: TGTGCCACCAGCAGAGATTTGGGGGGTGGCACTGAAGCTTTCTTT
CDR3: CATSRDLGGGTEAFF

D: NA
size: NA
J: TRBJ2-7
V: TRBV11-2
DNA: TGTGCCAGCAGCTCCCTCCGAGGGACTGACTCCTACGAGCAGTACTTC
CDR3: CASSSLRGTDSYEQYF

D: TRBD2
size: NA
J: TRBJ2-6
V: TRBV5-1
DNA: TGCGCCAGCAGCTTGACCGGGACTAGCGTGTCTGGGGCCAACGTCCTGACTTTC
CDR3: CASSLTGTSVSGANVLTF

D: NA
size: once
J: TRBJ2-7
V: TRBV11-2
DNA: TGTGCCAGCAGCTCCCCCAGAACGACAGGTTCCTACGAGCAGTACTTC
CDR3: CASSSPRTTGSYEQYF

D: NA
size: NA
J: TRBJ1-1
V: TRBV7-2
DNA: TGTGCCAGCAGCTTGGGGGGTTTGAACACTGAAGCTTTCTTT
CDR3: CASSLGGLNTEAFF

D: TRBD1
size: NA
J: TRBJ1-1
V: TRBV9
DNA: TGTGCCAGCAGCGTATCAGGGGGCTCTGAAGCTTTCTTT
CDR3: CASSVSGGSEAFF

D: NA
size: NA
J: TRBJ2-1
V: TRBV6-2/TRBV6-3
DNA: TGTGCCAGCAGTTTGCCCGGGGTGGAGCAGTTCTTC
CDR3: CASSLPGVEQFF

D: TRBD2
size: NA
J: TRBJ2-1
V: TRBV4-2
DNA: TGTGCCAGCAGCCAAGAGCGGGGGGGCTCCTACAATGAGCAGTTCTTC
CDR3: CASSQERGGSYNEQFF

D: NA
size: NA
J: TRBJ2-7
V: TRBV2
DNA: TGTGCCAGCAGTGAAGCGCTTCTGGGCCACTACGAGCAGTACTTC
CDR3: CASSEALLGHYEQYF

D: NA
size: NA
J: TRBJ2-7
V: TRBV6-5
DNA: TGTGCCAGCAGTTCTTCCCTCTCCTACGAGCAGTACTTC
CDR3: CASSSSLSYEQYF

D: NA
size: NA
J: TRBJ2-5
V: TRBV24-1
DNA: TGTGCCACCAAAAACAGCCAAGAGACCCAGTACTTC
CDR3: CATKNSQETQYF

D: NA
size: NA
J: TRBJ2-7
V: TRBV18
DNA: TGTGCCAGCTCACCGTCCAGGGGCCTACTAAGCTCCTACGAGCAGTACTTC
CDR3: CASSPSRGLLSSYEQYF

D: NA
size: NA
J: TRBJ1-6
V: TRBV27
DNA: TGTGCCAGCAGTTTATTCGGGAGCTCCTATAATTCACCCCTCCACTTT
CDR3: CASSLFGSSYNSPLHF

D: NA
size: NA
J: TRBJ2-1
V: TRBV11-3
DNA: TGTGCCAGCAGCTTAGACCCAGCCTACAATGAGCAGTTCTTC
CDR3: CASSLDPAYNEQFF

D: TRBD1
size: NA
J: TRBJ1-4
V: TRBV11-2
DNA: TGTGCCAGCAGCCTCGACAGGGGAAGACTGTTTTTT
CDR3: CASSLDRGRLFF

D: NA
size: NA
J: TRBJ2-7
V: TRBV11-2
DNA: TGTGCCAGCAGCTTAGGGGCGGGAAACGAGCAGTACTTC
CDR3: CASSLGAGNEQYF

D: TRBD2
size: NA
J: TRBJ2-1
V: TRBV7-9
DNA: TGTGCCAGCAGCCTGACTAGCGGGGGTTTCTACAATGAGCAGTTCTTC
CDR3: CASSLTSGGFYNEQFF

D: TRBD1
size: NA
J: TRBJ2-7
V: TRBV29-1
DNA: TGCAGCGCCGGGACAGGGGGCTACTACGAGCAGTACTTC
CDR3: CSAGTGGYYEQYF